The 5 T cell receptor beta chains below come from one sample, sequenced in a study of T cells after yellow fever vaccination. TCRdb itself ran the 5' RACE reads through MiXCR, one entry per CDR3 protein. The sample has about 330,000 distinct CDR3 sequences, 4.1% seen once; the top ten hold around 23%. Material: PBMCs, obtained 5 days after the yellow fever booster vaccination. Receptors originate from a man between 18 and 35 years old who received the YFV17D yellow fever vaccine.

This clonotype showed up many times. The chain is built from TRBV7-9 and TRBJ2-7; 7 positions agree with TRBD2. CDR3 length: 15 amino acids. After removal of 5 bases from V and 2 bases from J, the junction contained 9 bases not matched to a gene. Germline V lookup: CDR1 SEHNR, CDR2 FQNEAQ (reference sequence). The CDR3: CASSQGLGVAYEQYV. The CDR3 nucleotides are TGTGCCAGCAGCCAAGGACTAGGAGTAGCCTACGAGCAGTACGTC.

This chain links TRBV7-2 with TRBJ1-1; no clear D gene. V was cut by 6 bases and J by 6 bases, with 11 bases left in between. This CDR3 has 12 amino acids. The germline gives CDR1 SGHTA, CDR2 FQGNSA. The CDR3 nucleotides are TGTGCCAGCAGGGAGGACCCGCCTGAAGCTTTCTTT. Residues: CASREDPPEAFF.

This clonotype was counted between two and nine times. The chain carries TRBV20-1 and TRBJ2-7; TRBD2 aligns across 11 bases. This CDR3 is built from 16 residues. V shed 0 bases, J shed 2 bases, and the junction held 6 bases outside the gene matches. Germline CDR1 reads DFQATT; CDR2 reads SNEGSKA (reference sequence). As DNA, the CDR3 is TGCAGTGCTAGAGATTCGCTAGCGGGGGGTACCTACGAGCAGTACGTC. This encodes CSARDSLAGGTYEQYV.

The table lists this clonotype with a few counts. The chain has TRBV5-1 and TRBJ1-1, with TRBD1 identical over 8 bases. V trimming: 4 bases; J trimming: 5 bases; junction bases outside the gene matches: 4. The CDR3 totals 13 residues. Per the germline V gene, CDR1 is SGHRS and CDR2 is YFSETQ. This CDR3 reads CASSDQGATEAFF. CDR3 coding DNA: TGCGCCAGCAGCGACCAGGGGGCGACTGAAGCTTTCTTT.

This clonotype was seen only a few times. V and J are TRBV6-2 or TRBV6-3 and TRBJ2-7; 9 bases are a match to TRBD1. V shed 10 bases, J shed 3 bases, and the junction held 16 bases outside the gene matches. This CDR3 comprises 16 residues. Germline CDR1 MNHEY, CDR2 SVGEGT. CDR3 bases: TGTGCCACGTGGACTCGAGTTGGGACAGGGTACTACGAGCAGTACGTC. Its translation is CATWTRVGTGYYEQYV.